This TCR beta chain originates from a study of response to subunit inactivated influenza vaccine. The CDR3 has 14 residues. V was shortened by 6 bases and J by 5 bases, with 11 bases between the two germline ends. Germline V gene sequence: CDR1 MNHNS, CDR2 SASEGT. General study points: Each seasonal influenza vaccination recruits few new T cells, the authors suggested.

TCRdb itself ran the RT-PCR reads through MiXCR, one entry per CDR3 protein. Here the sample spans under 800,000 distinct CDR3 sequences, about 15% being singletons. This clonotype was seen repeatedly, ten times or more. The antigen is unknown. The sample in question was PBMCs from blood, obtained around 14 days before vaccination. The gene calls are TRBV6-1 and TRBJ1-6; D may be TRBD1 (5 bases). The clonotype was recovered from a man over 45 who received an inactivated influenza vaccine. CDR3: CASRADSDNSPLHF. CDR3 nucleotide sequence: TGTGCCAGCAGGGCTGACAGTGATAATTCACCCCTCCACTTT.